Presented here are 14 T cell receptor beta chains from one specimen sequenced in a study of control samples from healthy donors and cancer patients. Clones were read by immunoSEQ multiplex PCR, and TCRdb kept only the in-frame ones, dropping some. This sample yields under 200,000 clones, of which approximately 96% are seen a single time; 8.5% belongs to the top ten. Input material: blood. The receptor source for this set is a woman in her thirties or forties in good health.

The chain has TRBV5-1 and TRBJ2-7; D may be TRBD1 (5 bases). V was pared by 7 bases and J by 6 bases, with 17 bases between. The CDR3 covers 13 residues. CDR1 SGHRS and CDR2 YFSETQ come from the germline V gene. DNA of the CDR3: TGCGCCAGCGGAGATACAGGTCCGGGCGAGCAGTACTTC. It yields the protein CASGDTGPGEQYF.

The chain carries TRBV12-5 and TRBJ1-1; unclear D gene. Germline CDR1 is LGHNT and CDR2 is FRNRAP. The CDR3 totals 11 residues. V was trimmed by 8 bases and J by 4 bases, leaving 8 bases between them. The CDR3 reads CASRFSTEAFF. The DNA for the CDR3 is TGTGCTAGTAGGTTTAGCACTGAAGCTTTCTTT.

This sequence joins TRBV7-6 and TRBJ1-2; 11 positions match TRBD1. V was clipped by 0 bases and J by 3 bases; unmatched bases: 6. The CDR3 runs to 17 residues. In germline, CDR1 is SGHVS, CDR2 FNYEAQ. CDR3 in amino acids: CASSLAGQGVNHYGYTF. CDR3 nucleotides: TGTGCCAGCAGCTTAGCGGGACAGGGGGTAAACCACTATGGCTACACCTTC.

The chain joins TRBV7-8 to TRBJ1-6, with unresolved D. Trimming left V 6 bases short and J 8 bases short, with 14 bases between. Germline CDR1 reads SGHVS; CDR2 reads FQNEAQ. There are 14 residues in the CDR3. CDR3 sequence (DNA): TGTGCCAGCAGGCGTTCTTCTGGCCATTCACCCCTCCACTTT. This gives the protein CASRRSSGHSPLHF.

The V gene is TRBV6-5, the J gene TRBJ1-2; 11 nucleotides agree with TRBD1. The CDR3 consists of 14 residues. The germline gives CDR1 MNHEY, CDR2 SVGAGI. V lost 2 bases to trimming and J lost 8 bases; unmatched junction nucleotides: 4. For the CDR3, the DNA is TGTGCCAGCAGTTACGGATGGACAGGGGGCGGCTACACCTTC. Its protein product is CASSYGWTGGGYTF.

This chain links TRBV7-2 with TRBJ2-5; 7 nucleotides align to TRBD2. Germline CDR1 reads SGHTA; CDR2 reads FQGNSA. The CDR3 contains 14 residues. Trimming took 5 bases from V and 5 from J; bases not matched to a gene: 8. The CDR3: CASSPVGGWETQYF. For the CDR3, the DNA is TGTGCCAGCAGCCCAGTCGGGGGGTGGGAGACCCAGTACTTC.

This clone occurred once. The CDR3 region has the DNA TGTGCCAGCAGCAAAGGGACAGGGGGCCGTTCAACAGATACGCAGTATTTT. It specifies CASSKGTGGRSTDTQYF. This sequence joins TRBV5-4 and TRBJ2-3, with 12 bases fitting TRBD1. Per the germline V gene, CDR1 is SGHNT and CDR2 is YYREEE (reference sequence). Germline trimming cut 4 bases from V and 3 bases from J; bases unmatched to any gene: 9. This CDR3 comprises 17 residues. Full variable domain (remainder filled in from reference TRBV5-4 and TRBJ2-3): ETGVTQSPTHLIKTRGQQVTLRCSSQSGHNTVSWYQQALGQGPQFIFQYYREEENGRGNFPPRFSGLQFPNYSSELNVNALELDDSALYLCASSKGTGGRSTDTQYFGPGTRLTVL.

The chain recombines TRBV9 with TRBJ1-2; the D gene is possibly TRBD1 (5 bases). Trimming pared 0 bases from V and 5 bases from J, leaving 8 bases between. Germline CDR1 SGDLS, CDR2 YYNGEE. This CDR3 is built from 13 residues. The CDR3 DNA is TGTGCCAGCAGCGTAGAGGGGACTTATGGCTACACCTTC. It translates to CASSVEGTYGYTF.

This chain links TRBV2 with TRBJ1-5; D gene uncertain. The CDR3 has 13 residues. Trimming shortened V by 6 bases and J by 0 bases, and 6 bases separated the two germline ends. Per germline, CDR1 SNHLY and CDR2 FYNNEI. DNA of the CDR3: TGTGCCAGCAGGCGTTATAGCAATCAGCCCCAGCATTTT. Its translation: CASRRYSNQPQHF. The full variable domain, with the rest looked up from reference TRBV2 and TRBJ1-5, is EPEVTQTPSHQVTQMGQEVILRCVPISNHLYFYWYRQILGQKVEFLVSFYNNEISEKSEIFDDQFSVERPDGSNFTLKIRSTKLEDSAMYFCASRRYSNQPQHFGDGTRLSIL.

The chain joins TRBV19 to TRBJ1-1, with D hard to call. V was shortened by 5 bases and J by 5 bases, with 12 bases between the two germline ends. The germline V gene has CDR1 LNHDA and CDR2 SQIVND (reference sequence). The CDR3 is 13 amino acids. The CDR3 loop reads CASSLAPRTEAFF. DNA of the CDR3: TGTGCCAGTAGTCTAGCCCCGCGGACTGAAGCTTTCTTT.

The gene calls are TRBV6-2 or TRBV6-3 and TRBJ2-3; D is possibly TRBD2 (6 bases). CDR1 is MNHEY, CDR2 SVGEGT, per germline. V shed 4 bases and J shed 6 bases, with 23 bases lying between them. The CDR3 consists of 17 residues. CDR3 DNA: TGTGCCAGCAGTTTACGACCGGGACTCCACGGGGCGGATACGCAGTATTTT. Protein product: CASSLRPGLHGADTQYF.

The chain uses TRBV7-2 and TRBJ1-1; D remains unclear. V was pared by 5 bases and J by 1 base, with 11 bases between. From germline, CDR1 is SGHTA and CDR2 FQGNSA. There are 14 residues in the CDR3. As DNA, the CDR3 is TGTGCCAGCAGCCTATCGTCCTGGAACACTGAAGCTTTCTTT. Amino acids: CASSLSSWNTEAFF.

The J gene is TRBJ2-4, the V gene TRBV6-2 or TRBV6-3; D unresolved. The CDR3 totals 16 residues. V lost 2 bases, J lost 1 base, and 12 bases lay in between. From germline, CDR1 is MNHEY and CDR2 SVGEGT. The CDR3 DNA reads TGTGCCAGCAGTTACGATCAGTGGGATGCCAAAAACATTCAGTACTTC. Translated: CASSYDQWDAKNIQYF.

The V call is TRBV18, the J call TRBJ2-3; TRBD1 matches 9 bases. CDR1 and CDR2 (germline): KGHSH, LQKENI. J lost 5 bases, V lost 1 base, and 7 bases had no gene match. The CDR3 sequence is 16 residues long. CDR3 nucleotide sequence: TGTGCCAGCTCACCACAAGGACAGGGGACTGGAGATACGCAGTATTTT. Protein product: CASSPQGQGTGDTQYF.